The clone carrying this T cell receptor beta chain was recorded once. The data originate from a study of blood T cell repertoires in COVID-19. Study-wide background: The study drew acute and convalescent COVID-19 samples from the United States, Italy and Spain. Sample material is recorded as cDNA or gDNA derived from T cells, B-cell-depleted T cells, or PBMCs.

Trimming removed 4 bases from V and 3 bases from J; junction bases left unmatched: 2. The CDR3 covers 13 residues. Germline V gives CDR1 WNHNN, CDR2 SYGVQD (reference sequence). Source study methods: Amplification from reference gene primers served as the basis for estimated nucleated cell counts. The repertoire was sequenced with immunoSEQ multiplex PCR; TCRdb's copy has only in-frame clones and lacks some. V and J calls and clone size are those listed in that table; D and trimming were worked out from the DNA. The table has 30,000 to 40,000 clones, about 90% seen once; the top ten hold roughly 6.2%.

The source material was peripheral blood. This TCR was recovered from a human donor in a cohort sampled during active COVID-19. The chain employs TRBV10-1 and TRBJ2-7; TRBD2 matches at 8 bases. The CDR3: CASSGGRNYEQYF. DNA of the CDR3: TGCGCCAGCAGTGGCGGGAGGAACTACGAGCAGTACTTC.